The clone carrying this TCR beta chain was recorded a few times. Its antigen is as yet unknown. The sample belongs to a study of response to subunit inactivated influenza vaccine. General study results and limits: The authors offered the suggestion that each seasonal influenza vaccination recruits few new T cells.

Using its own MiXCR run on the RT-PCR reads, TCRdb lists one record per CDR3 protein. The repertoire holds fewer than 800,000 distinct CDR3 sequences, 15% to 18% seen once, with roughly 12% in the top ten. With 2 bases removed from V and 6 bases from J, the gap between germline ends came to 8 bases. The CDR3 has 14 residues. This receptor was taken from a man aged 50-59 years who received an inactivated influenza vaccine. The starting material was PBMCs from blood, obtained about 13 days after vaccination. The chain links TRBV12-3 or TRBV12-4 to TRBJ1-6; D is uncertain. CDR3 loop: CASSLTEGNSPLHF. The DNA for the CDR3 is TGTGCCAGCAGTTTAACGGAGGGTAATTCACCCCTCCACTTT.